The entry below describes one T cell receptor (beta chain). This sample is drawn from a study of blood T cells in healthy people across ages. Alongside a J-beta primer mix, a sample-barcoded 5' primer served in a second PCR lasting roughly 7 to 11 cycles. One entry per CDR3 protein, called by TCRdb with MiXCR from the 5' RACE reads. Here the sample spans over 1.5 million distinct CDR3 sequences, approximately 50% being singletons. Germline-derived CDR1 and CDR2 are SGHAT and FQNNGV. V lost 1 base, J lost 0 bases, and 21 bases lay in between. The CDR3 runs 19 residues. The chain carries TRBV11-2 and TRBJ2-5; TRBD2 is a possible D gene (5 bases). Material: blood. This TCR was recovered from a woman in her 40s in good health. Here the CDR3 reads CASSLVEFAGRNYQETQYF. CDR3 nucleotides: TGTGCCAGCAGCTTAGTGGAATTCGCGGGCCGGAACTACCAAGAGACCCAGTACTTC.